This entry concerns a single T cell receptor (beta chain). Its antigen is as yet unknown. The junction departs from the called germline gene at one end, perhaps through a read error. The researchers produced TCR beta cDNA from about 510 ng total RNA with a constant-region primer. Slightly modified ARM-PCR, run as three nested multiplex PCR rounds, produced the TCR beta libraries. Rounds one and two of PCR, each of roughly 10 cycles, were primed with TRBV1-TRBV30 forward primers and a C-beta reverse primer. Each CDR3 protein is one row after TCRdb ran MiXCR on the multiplex PCR reads. The sample records about 330,000 distinct CDR3 sequences, around three fifths being singletons. Blood RNA was derived from unsorted whole blood, and germline DNA was extracted too. The data were obtained in a study of tumor-infiltrating lymphocytes in primary liver carcinoma. For the study at large: Tumors measured roughly 4.2 to 10 cm and were stage T1-T3 N0M0. The study's findings and limits: Tumors and blood were compared for top-250-clone fraction, and tumors had the significantly higher value (p = 0.039).

Germline V gene lookup returns CDR1 SGHAT and CDR2 FQNNGV. The CDR3 totals 16 residues. Specimen: peripheral blood. The chain carries TRBV11-2 and TRBJ1-3, with 7 nucleotides matching TRBD1. The origin of this receptor is a man aged 40-49 years with primary liver carcinoma and hepatitis B virus infection. The CDR3 bases are TGTGTCAGCAGCTTGGCCGCCAGGGGGAGGGCAAACACCATATATTTT. Residues: CVSSLAARGRANTIYF.